The following is a TCR beta chain sequence with its context. Trimming removed 3 bases from V and 3 bases from J, with 6 bases in between. In germline, CDR1 is KGHSH, CDR2 LQKENI. The CDR3 sequence is 12 residues long. The data are from a study of blood T cell repertoires in COVID-19. Study at large: Samples came from the United States, Italy and Spain, spanning acute and convalescent COVID-19.

Seattle cases were enrolled at active infection and followed longitudinally. Per the original data handling: Amplification of reference gene primers provided the estimated nucleated cell counts. Generated by immunoSEQ multiplex PCR, the TCRdb table keeps only in-frame clones and is missing some. From that table come the V and J calls and clone size; the DNA was used to work out D and trimming. The sample records 250,000 to 400,000 clones, roughly 88% being singletons. The sample was peripheral blood. The sequence came from a woman in her 30s with COVID-19, enrolled during active disease. The chain carries TRBV18 and TRBJ2-7, with a weak D call TRBD1 (5 bases). Written as DNA, the CDR3 is TGTGCCAGCTCACCCGACAGCTACGAGCAGTACTTC. This encodes CASSPDSYEQYF.